This T cell receptor beta chain originates from a study of Ad26.COV2.S vaccination and SARS-CoV-2 variants. Study-wide context: Ad26.COV2.S was injected intramuscularly once or twice, 56 days apart.

In regard to this clone: Its antigen is unidentified. This CDR3 is also generated by other DNA sequences in the sample.

Study outcomes and limitations: A substantial breadth of spike-specific CD8+ and CD4+ T cell responses after vaccination has been reported. Total T cell responses may have been underestimated by the TCR breadth and depth analyses.

The treatment: around 19 received Ad26.COV2.S at low or high dose, single or two shots; roughly five received placebo; per-sample allocation not given. The samples were gathered on day 63 after the first injection of vaccine or placebo. The vaccine antigen was prefusion-stabilized Wuhan SARS-CoV-2 spike. This table comes from immunoSEQ multiplex PCR, and its TCRdb copy is limited to in-frame clones, with some not included. The table lists 300,000 to 400,000 clones, over 75% of them singletons. Trimming removed 3 bases from V and 2 bases from J; junction bases left unmatched: 0. The CDR3 is made up of 13 amino acids. Germline V lookup: CDR1 LNHDA, CDR2 SQIVND (reference sequence).

Sequencing used peripheral blood, obtained in a trial of Ad26.COV2.S vaccine versus placebo. The chain has TRBV19 and TRBJ2-7; 8 nucleotides align to TRBD2. This receptor was identified in a person between 18 and 59 years old who received the Ad26.COV2.S COVID-19 vaccine or a placebo. DNA for the CDR3: TGTGCCAGTAGTATTAGCGGGGCCTACGAGCAGTACTTC. It encodes CASSISGAYEQYF.